This T cell receptor beta chain was recorded in a study of T cells expressing NK-cell markers (dated by TCRdb to between 2020 and 2021). A note on the overall study: In sorted CD3+CD56+NKG2C+, CD3+CD56+NKG2C- and CD3+CD56-NKG2C+ T-cell subsets from several donors, TCR beta-chain repertoires were profiled. Most of the eight sequenced donors were HCMV-seropositive and one was HCMV-seronegative. The eight sequenced donors were randomly selected healthy volunteers, three men and five women. The libraries were sequenced on Illumina HiSeq 2000/2500, MiSeq or NextSeq, producing 2 x 150 bp reads. Overall results and qualifications from the work: Those dominant clonotypes were again the most abundant among CD3+CD56-NKG2C+ cells in a few donors, at about 25-65%. In several donors, the dominant CD3+CD56+NKG2C+ clonotypes were found to rank among the top 10 CD8+ clonotypes and to make up about 1.0-7.5% of CD8+ T cells. Whether the expanded NKG2C-expressing T cell clones were specific for HCMV antigens was left unclear.

HCMV serostatus was determined by detecting HCMV-specific IgG in serum with a commercial ELISA kit. Peripheral blood mononuclear cells were isolated from blood by Ficoll density gradient centrifugation. CDR1 KGHSH and CDR2 LQKENI were looked up in the germline V gene. The CDR3 runs 16 amino acids, cysteine and phenylalanine included. This entry has no DNA. About this clonotype itself: Its cognate antigen has yet to be identified.

Instrument on record: Illumina HiSeq 2000. 5'RACE template switching, by which a universal primer site and unique molecular identifiers were added, was used to make TCR beta cDNA libraries. cDNA synthesis was primed from the TCR beta constant segment, followed by two successive PCR amplification steps. The authors' analysis ran thus. MIGEC was used to demultiplex reads and group reads by UMI, and MiTCR was used to assemble and quantify clonotypes. To exclude erroneous sequences, any TCR cDNA sequence not supported by at least two reads was discarded. Downstream repertoire analysis used the tcR package, and clonotypes were matched across fractions by CDR3 nucleotide sequence plus V segment. VDJmatch was used to annotate antigen specificity against VDJdb, with one amino acid substitution allowed in CDR3. TCRdb reprocessed the public reads and reports one entry per CDR3 protein sequence, without DNA. The V and J calls were not made by the authors but by TCRdb's processing. The sample's table lists a count of about 380,000 distinct CDR3 sequences. The top ten clones comprise about 5.2% of the sample.

What was sequenced was blood T cells: a sorted CD56 or NKG2C T cell subset, CD4+ or CD8+ T cells, or bulk PBMC T cells (not recorded which). This clonotype was sampled from a man aged 18-70 years in good health. This sequence uses TRBV18 and TRBJ1-5; TCRdb's D call of TRBD1 is untestable without DNA. CDR3 protein: CASSPTGGQPNQPQHF.